This T cell receptor beta chain was recorded in a study of T cell changes during pregnancy in multiple sclerosis. Germline values: CDR1 MGHDK, CDR2 SYGVNS. This CDR3 has 16 amino acids. The V segment lost 2 bases and the J segment 5 bases; nucleotides outside the gene matches: 11. Clones were read by immunoSEQ multiplex PCR, and TCRdb kept only the in-frame ones, dropping some. The table has over 90,000 clones, less than 95% seen once. This chain links TRBV25-1 with TRBJ2-5; 7 positions match TRBD2. This receptor was identified in a female donor in good health, enrolled as a control in a pregnancy study. The sample in question was peripheral blood, obtained in the second trimester of pregnancy. The CDR3, as DNA: TGTGCCAGCAGTGAACCTAGCGGAGGGCGGGAGGAGACCCAGTACTTC. This gives the protein CASSEPSGGREETQYF.